This T cell receptor (beta chain) was recorded in a study of vaccination effects on CD4 cells after COVID-19. Findings of the study overall: Early timepoints after infection were absent, and convalescent patients were few in the study. Of the vaccine-induced clones from healthy vaccinees, merely 1 of 255 recognized common cold coronaviruses as well. Marked clonal contraction was seen in infection- and vaccine-induced clones late after vaccination.

Produced via immunoSEQ multiplex PCR; TCRdb's table is partial and in-frame only. The sample comprises some 22,000 clones, just under 75% of which are singletons, and less than 3.5% rests with the top ten. A word on this clone: No antigen is known for it.

Per germline, CDR1 SNHLY and CDR2 FYNNEI. This CDR3 contains 17 residues. After removal of 2 bases from V and 9 bases from J, the junction contained 13 bases not matched to a gene. In the ViraFEST assay, antigen-specific CD4+ clonotypes were identified by expansion after peptide-pool stimulation. Following culture for more than 9 days, CD4+ T cells were isolated. None of the vaccinated had previously contracted SARS-CoV-2, and their nucleocapsid antibodies tested negative. A density of roughly 2 million PBMC per well was used; these cells were cultured with 10 IU/ml IL-2 and roughly 9.2 ug/ml peptides.

This chain links TRBV2 with TRBJ2-1; TRBD2 matches 10 bases. The receptor's source is a human donor who received a COVID-19 vaccine. Sample: CD4+ T cells from PBMCs cultured with SARS-CoV-2 spike peptides, taken before COVID-19 vaccination. CDR3 in DNA: TGTGCCAGCAGTGAAAAGGTAGCGGGAGGAGTACGGGTTGAGCAGTTCTTC. Its protein product is CASSEKVAGGVRVEQFF.